Following are 19 T cell receptor beta chains from one sample sequenced in a study of blood T cell repertoires in COVID-19. Sequencing used immunoSEQ multiplex PCR; TCRdb keeps in-frame clones, though not all of them. The repertoire holds 190,000 or so clones, with 87% as singletons. The material sequenced was peripheral blood. These receptors were taken from a man between 40 and 49 years old with active or convalescent COVID-19.

This sequence joins TRBV14 and TRBJ1-4, with D unresolved. Trimming removed 1 base from V and 4 bases from J, with 16 bases in between. The CDR3 totals 17 residues. Germline CDR1 reads SGHDN; CDR2 reads FVKESK. CDR3 region: CASSQGLSFRLNEKLFF. The CDR3 DNA reads TGTGCCAGCAGCCAAGGTCTGAGCTTCCGACTTAATGAAAAACTGTTTTTT.

This sequence joins TRBV3-1 (or the pseudogene TRBV3-2) and TRBJ2-7, with 9 bases lining up with TRBD2. After removal of 0 bases from V and 4 bases from J, the junction contained 7 bases not matched to a gene. The CDR3 consists of 16 residues. CDR1 and CDR2 (germline): LGHDT, YNNKEL (reference sequence). The CDR3 is CASSQEWRGGIYEQYF. Here the CDR3 DNA reads TGTGCCAGCAGCCAAGAGTGGCGGGGGGGCATATACGAGCAGTACTTC.

The chain joins TRBV9 to TRBJ2-1; TRBD2 is a possible D gene (5 bases). V was cut by 4 bases and J by 9 bases, with 17 bases left in between. This CDR3 comprises 14 residues. Germline-derived CDR1 and CDR2 are SGDLS and YYNGEE. The CDR3 nucleotides read TGTGCCAGCAGCTCCCCTACGGGATGGGGTGAGCAGTTCTTC. This codes for CASSSPTGWGEQFF.

This chain joins TRBV9 and TRBJ2-1; 7 nucleotides align to TRBD2. The V segment lost 1 base and the J segment 4 bases; nucleotides outside the gene matches: 8. The CDR3 extends over 16 amino acids. The germline gives CDR1 SGDLS, CDR2 YYNGEE. DNA of the CDR3: TGTGCCAGCAGCGTACAGGCCGGGGGGACTTACAATGAGCAGTTCTTC. Translated: CASSVQAGGTYNEQFF.

Concerning this clone: This specimen includes other DNA sequences encoding the same CDR3. The rearrangement joins TRBV5-4 to TRBJ2-5; TRBD2 is a possible D gene (6 bases). This CDR3 has 13 residues. Between the trimmed V and J ends, which lost 0 bases and 3 bases, there was a span of 6 bases. Per the germline V gene, CDR1 is SGHNT and CDR2 is YYREEE (reference sequence). The CDR3 DNA reads TGTGCCAGCAGCTTGGGGAGGGAAGAGACCCAGTACTTC. It codes for CASSLGREETQYF.

The gene calls are TRBV7-9 and TRBJ2-1; D might be TRBD1 (6 bases). This CDR3 has 13 residues. Trimming took off 1 base at V and 8 bases at J, with 9 bases between the two ends. The germline gives CDR1 SEHNR, CDR2 FQNEAQ (reference sequence). CDR3 DNA sequence: TGTGCCAGCAGCTTAGGGGGGCGCGATGAGCAGTTCTTC. Its translation is CASSLGGRDEQFF.

This chain connects TRBV5-4 to TRBJ1-4, with D unresolved. V lost 2 bases and J 2 bases, leaving 10 bases between the germline ends. The germline gives CDR1 SGHNT, CDR2 YYREEE (reference sequence). This CDR3 is built from 15 residues. The CDR3, as DNA: TGTGCCAGCAGCTTATTGCCGGGGACTAATGAAAAACTGTTTTTT. Translation: CASSLLPGTNEKLFF.

This chain links TRBV2 with TRBJ1-3, with D unclear. The CDR3 sequence is 15 residues long. Germline CDR1 is SNHLY and CDR2 is FYNNEI. V lost 2 bases to trimming and J lost 1 base, with 9 bases between them. The CDR3: CASSESVDSGNTIYF. The CDR3, as DNA: TGTGCCAGCAGTGAATCGGTAGATTCTGGAAACACCATATATTTT.

The V and J genes are TRBV7-6 and TRBJ2-7, with D perhaps matching TRBD2 (5 bases). The CDR3 spans 14 residues. The V end lost 7 bases, the J end lost 0 bases, and 13 bases lay between the germline ends. Per the germline V gene, CDR1 is SGHVS and CDR2 is FNYEAQ. CDR3 sequence reads: CASNDGVGSYEQYF. Written as DNA, the CDR3 is TGTGCCAGCAACGACGGGGTCGGCTCCTACGAGCAGTACTTC.

The chain employs TRBV5-8 and TRBJ2-7, with 10 bases that match TRBD1. Trimming removed 3 bases from V and 4 bases from J; junction bases left unmatched: 4. Germline CDR1 is SGHTS and CDR2 is YDEGEE. This CDR3 is 14 amino acids long. CDR3 loop: CASSWDRGRYEQYF. The CDR3 DNA sequence: TGTGCCAGCAGCTGGGACAGGGGAAGGTACGAGCAGTACTTC.

This clone was observed a few times. This chain uses TRBV28 with TRBJ1-5; D might be TRBD1 (5 bases). This CDR3 region has 13 residues. The V gene's germline CDR1 is MDHEN and CDR2 SYDVKM. V lost 8 bases to trimming and J lost 6 bases, with 14 bases between them. CDR3 DNA sequence: TGTGCCAGCCATATGGGGGGAGGTCAGCCCCAGCATTTT. Protein: CASHMGGGQPQHF.

The chain is built from TRBV7-9 and TRBJ2-1, with TRBD2 matching 7 bases. The V segment lost 3 bases and the J segment 1 base; nucleotides outside the gene matches: 0. The germline CDR1 and CDR2 sequences are SEHNR and FQNEAQ (reference sequence). The CDR3 length is 14 residues. The CDR3 DNA follows: TGTGCCAGCAGCTTTAGCGGGTCCTACAATGAGCAGTTCTTC. Translation: CASSFSGSYNEQFF.

This sequence joins TRBV15 and TRBJ1-2; D may be TRBD1 (5 bases). CDR1 is LNHNV, CDR2 YYDKDF, per germline (reference sequence). This CDR3 has 14 residues. Trimming took off 0 bases at V and 4 bases at J, with 9 bases between the two ends. In nucleotides, the CDR3 is TGTGCCACCAGCAGAGATGTGGGACTCTATGGCTACACCTTC. Translating it yields CATSRDVGLYGYTF.

This chain uses TRBV6-1 with TRBJ1-2; 10 bases map to TRBD1. Germline V gene data show CDR1 as MNHNS and CDR2 as SASEGT. The CDR3 consists of 16 residues. V was clipped by 6 bases and J by 5 bases; unmatched bases: 12. The CDR3 DNA sequence: TGTGCCAGCAGCGAATCCCAGACAGGGGGCAGATATGGCTACACCTTC. Protein: CASSESQTGGRYGYTF.

CDR3 in DNA: TGTGCCAGCAGCCCAAATTCTGCCGTGGCAGGTCAAACCCAGTACTTC. Its protein product is CASSPNSAVAGQTQYF. The chain combines TRBV7-2 with TRBJ2-5, with D hard to call. The CDR3 runs 16 residues. The germline CDR1 and CDR2 sequences are SGHTA and FQGNSA. V was clipped by 5 bases and J by 8 bases, with 24 bases between them.

The J gene is TRBJ2-2, the V gene TRBV19, with a possible D match to TRBD1 (6 bases). Trimming removed 5 bases from V and 3 bases from J, with 10 bases in between. Germline V gene lookup returns CDR1 LNHDA and CDR2 SQIVND (reference sequence). The length of the CDR3 is 14 residues. The DNA for the CDR3 is TGTGCCAGTAGTTTTTCAGGGGACACCGGGGAGCTGTTTTTT. Protein: CASSFSGDTGELFF.

J is TRBJ2-1 and V is TRBV24-1; D is possibly TRBD2 (6 bases). The CDR3 is 15 residues long. Germline loops: CDR1 KGHDR, CDR2 SFDVKD. Trimming took off 4 bases at V and 4 bases at J, with 13 bases between the two ends. CDR3 amino acids: CATSEEGRVYNEQFF. In nucleotides, the CDR3 is TGTGCCACCAGTGAGGAGGGACGGGTTTACAATGAGCAGTTCTTC.

The chain joins TRBV20-1 to TRBJ1-1, with a possible D match to TRBD1 (6 bases). The germline V and J ends were trimmed by 8 bases and 7 bases, with 11 bases remaining between them. Germline V CDR1 and CDR2: DFQATT, SNEGSKA (reference sequence). CDR3 size: 10 residues. The CDR3 sequence is CSPRGGEAFF. Here the CDR3 DNA reads TGCAGTCCAAGGGGGGGTGAAGCTTTCTTT.

The CDR3 here is CAISELQGTDYGYTF. CDR3 nucleotides: TGTGCCATCAGTGAGTTACAAGGGACAGACTATGGCTACACCTTC. The chain recombines TRBV10-3 with TRBJ1-2; 7 nucleotides align to TRBD1. Losses at the gene ends were 1 base for V and 3 bases for J; bases not matched to a gene: 5. Germline V gene sequence: CDR1 ENHRY, CDR2 SYGVKD. The CDR3 runs to 15 residues.